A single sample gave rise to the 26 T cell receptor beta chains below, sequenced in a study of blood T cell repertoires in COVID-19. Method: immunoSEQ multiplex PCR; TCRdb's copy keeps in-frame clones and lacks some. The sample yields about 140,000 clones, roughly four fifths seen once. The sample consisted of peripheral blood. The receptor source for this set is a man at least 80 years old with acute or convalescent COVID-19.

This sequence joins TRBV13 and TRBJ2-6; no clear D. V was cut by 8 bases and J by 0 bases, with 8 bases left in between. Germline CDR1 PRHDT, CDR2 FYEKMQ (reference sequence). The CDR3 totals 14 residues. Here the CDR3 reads CASREDSGANVLTF. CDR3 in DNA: TGTGCCAGCCGCGAGGACTCTGGGGCCAACGTCCTGACTTTC.

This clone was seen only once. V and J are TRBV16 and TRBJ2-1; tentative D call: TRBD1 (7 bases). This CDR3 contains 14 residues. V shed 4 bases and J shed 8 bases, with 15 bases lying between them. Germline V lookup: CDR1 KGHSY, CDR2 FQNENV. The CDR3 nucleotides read TGTGCCAGCAGCCCCAGGGGGGCTAGGGATGAGCAGTTCTTC. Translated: CASSPRGARDEQFF.

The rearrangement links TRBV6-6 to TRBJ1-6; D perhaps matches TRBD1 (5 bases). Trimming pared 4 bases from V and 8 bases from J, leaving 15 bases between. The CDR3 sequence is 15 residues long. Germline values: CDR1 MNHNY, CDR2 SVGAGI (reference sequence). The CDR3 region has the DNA TGTGCCAGCAGTTCCGCAAGGGGTGCTGATTCACCCCTCCACTTT. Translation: CASSSARGADSPLHF.

In DNA, the CDR3 is TGTGCCAGCAGTCCTCTCCGGGAGCAGTTCTTC. Its translation is CASSPLREQFF. This chain uses TRBV6-6 with TRBJ2-1, with D unclear. V lost 5 bases, J lost 10 bases, and 9 bases lay in between. Germline V gene data show CDR1 as MNHNY and CDR2 as SVGAGI (reference sequence). The CDR3 runs to 11 residues.

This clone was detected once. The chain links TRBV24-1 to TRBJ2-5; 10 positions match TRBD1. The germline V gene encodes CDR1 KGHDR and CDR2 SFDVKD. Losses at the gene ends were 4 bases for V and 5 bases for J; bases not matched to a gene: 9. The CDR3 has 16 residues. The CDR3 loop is CATSDPRQGAGETQYF. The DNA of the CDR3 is TGTGCCACCAGTGACCCCCGACAGGGGGCCGGGGAGACCCAGTACTTC.

The CDR3 DNA reads as TGTGCCAGCAGCCAAGATTCGGCCCCAGGGGTTAATGGCTACACCTTC. It translates to CASSQDSAPGVNGYTF. The chain employs TRBV3-1 (or the pseudogene TRBV3-2) and TRBJ1-2, with D tentatively TRBD1 (6 bases). Trimming took off 0 bases at V and 6 bases at J, with 17 bases between the two ends. This CDR3 has 16 amino acids. CDR1 is LGHDT and CDR2 is YNNKEL in the germline V gene (reference sequence).

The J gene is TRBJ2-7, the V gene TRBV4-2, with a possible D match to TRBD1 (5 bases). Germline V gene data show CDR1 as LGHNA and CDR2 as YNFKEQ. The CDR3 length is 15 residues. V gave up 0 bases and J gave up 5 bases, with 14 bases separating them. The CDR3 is CASSQDGEGVDEQYF. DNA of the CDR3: TGTGCCAGCAGCCAAGATGGAGAAGGGGTTGACGAGCAGTACTTC.

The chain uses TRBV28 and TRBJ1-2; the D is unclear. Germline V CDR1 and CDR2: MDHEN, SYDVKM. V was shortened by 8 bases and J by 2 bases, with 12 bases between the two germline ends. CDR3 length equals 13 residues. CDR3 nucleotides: TGTGCCAGCGAGGAGGCAGACAACTATGGCTACACCTTC. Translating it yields CASEEADNYGYTF.

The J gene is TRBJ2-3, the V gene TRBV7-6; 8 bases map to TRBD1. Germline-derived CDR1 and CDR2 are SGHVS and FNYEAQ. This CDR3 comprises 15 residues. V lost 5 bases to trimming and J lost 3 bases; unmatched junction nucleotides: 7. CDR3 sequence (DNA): TGTGCCAGCAGCGCAGACAGGGGTCGGACAGATACGCAGTATTTT. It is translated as CASSADRGRTDTQYF. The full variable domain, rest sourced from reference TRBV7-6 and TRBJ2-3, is GAGVSQSPRYKVTKRGQDVALRCDPISGHVSLYWYRQALGQGPEFLTYFNYEAQQDKSGLPNDRFSAERPEGSISTLTIQRTEQRDSAMYRCASSADRGRTDTQYFGPGTRLTVL.

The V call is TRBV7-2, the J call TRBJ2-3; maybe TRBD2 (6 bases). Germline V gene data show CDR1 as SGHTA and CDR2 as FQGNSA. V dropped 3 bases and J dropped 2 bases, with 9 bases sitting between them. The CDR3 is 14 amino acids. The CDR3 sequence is CASSLGGDTDTQYF. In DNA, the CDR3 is TGTGCCAGCAGCTTGGGGGGAGACACAGATACGCAGTATTTT.

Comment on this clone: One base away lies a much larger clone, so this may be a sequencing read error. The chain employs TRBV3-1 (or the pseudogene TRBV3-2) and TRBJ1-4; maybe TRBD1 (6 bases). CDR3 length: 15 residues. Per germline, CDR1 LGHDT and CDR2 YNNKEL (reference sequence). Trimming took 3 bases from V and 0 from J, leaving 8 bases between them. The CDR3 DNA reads TGTGCCAGCAGCCAGGACAGTGCAACTAATGAAAAACTGTTTTTT. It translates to CASSQDSATNEKLFF.

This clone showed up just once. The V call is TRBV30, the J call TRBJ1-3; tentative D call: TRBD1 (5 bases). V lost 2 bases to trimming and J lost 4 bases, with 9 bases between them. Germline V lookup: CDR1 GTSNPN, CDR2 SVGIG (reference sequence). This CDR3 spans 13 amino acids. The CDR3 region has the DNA TGTGCCTGGAGTCCGGCAGGGGGAAACACCATATATTTT. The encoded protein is CAWSPAGGNTIYF.

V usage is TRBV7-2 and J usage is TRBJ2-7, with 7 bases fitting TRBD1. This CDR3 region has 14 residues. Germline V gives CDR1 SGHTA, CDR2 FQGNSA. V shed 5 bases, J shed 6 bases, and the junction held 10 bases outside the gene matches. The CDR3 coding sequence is TGTGCCAGCAGCGGACCGGGACAGACTACCGAGCAGTACTTC. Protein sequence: CASSGPGQTTEQYF.

CDR3 protein: CASSPTGTGVWYEQYF. Here the CDR3 DNA reads TGTGCCAGCTCACCTACCGGGACAGGGGTTTGGTACGAGCAGTACTTC. This chain uses TRBV18 with TRBJ2-7; 10 positions match TRBD1. Germline trimming cut 3 bases from V and 4 bases from J; bases unmatched to any gene: 9. Germline CDR1 is KGHSH and CDR2 is LQKENI. The CDR3 has 16 amino acids. Full variable domain (remainder filled in from reference TRBV18 and TRBJ2-7): NAGVMQNPRHLVRRRGQEARLRCSPMKGHSHVYWYRQLPEEGLKFMVYLQKENIIDESGMPKERFSAEFPKEGPSILRIQQVVRGDSAAYFCASSPTGTGVWYEQYFGPGTRLTVT.

CDR3 region: CASSFTLASGPRELFF. In DNA, the CDR3 is TGTGCCAGCAGCTTCACCCTGGCCTCGGGTCCCCGGGAGCTGTTTTTT. The chain has TRBV7-2 and TRBJ2-2; D remains unclear. The CDR3 runs 16 residues. The V and J ends lost 3 bases and 9 bases respectively, with 20 bases between them. Germline values: CDR1 SGHTA, CDR2 FQGNSA.

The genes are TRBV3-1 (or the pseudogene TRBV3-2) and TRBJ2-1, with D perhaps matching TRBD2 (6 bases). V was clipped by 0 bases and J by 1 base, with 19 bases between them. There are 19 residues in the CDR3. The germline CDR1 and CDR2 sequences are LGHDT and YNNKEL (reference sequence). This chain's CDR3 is CASSQELGREDRSYNEQFF. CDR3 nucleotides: TGTGCCAGCAGCCAAGAGTTAGGGCGGGAAGACAGATCCTACAATGAGCAGTTCTTC.

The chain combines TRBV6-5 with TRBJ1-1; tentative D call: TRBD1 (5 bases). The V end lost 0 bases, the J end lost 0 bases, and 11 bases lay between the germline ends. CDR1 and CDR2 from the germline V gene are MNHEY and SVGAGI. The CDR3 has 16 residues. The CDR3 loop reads CASSYSRNRMNTEAFF. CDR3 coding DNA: TGTGCCAGCAGTTACTCTCGGAACAGGATGAACACTGAAGCTTTCTTT.

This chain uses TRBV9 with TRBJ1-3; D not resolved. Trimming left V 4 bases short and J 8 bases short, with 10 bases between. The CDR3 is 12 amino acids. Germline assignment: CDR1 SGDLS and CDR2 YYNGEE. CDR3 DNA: TGTGCCAGCAGCCCAGACTTGCACACCATATATTTT. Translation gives CASSPDLHTIYF.

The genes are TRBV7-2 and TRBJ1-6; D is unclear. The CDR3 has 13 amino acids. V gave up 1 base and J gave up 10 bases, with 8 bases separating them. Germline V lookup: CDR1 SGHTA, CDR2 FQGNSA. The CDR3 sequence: CASSLVPESPLHF. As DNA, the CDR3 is TGTGCCAGCAGCTTAGTACCGGAGTCACCCCTCCACTTT.

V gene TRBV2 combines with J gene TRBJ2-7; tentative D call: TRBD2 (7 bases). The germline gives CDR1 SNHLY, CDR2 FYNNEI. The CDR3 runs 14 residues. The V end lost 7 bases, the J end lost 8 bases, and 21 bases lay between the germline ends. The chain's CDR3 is CASNRGVETGKQYF. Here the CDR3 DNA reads TGTGCCAGCAACCGGGGGGTAGAAACAGGGAAGCAGTACTTC.

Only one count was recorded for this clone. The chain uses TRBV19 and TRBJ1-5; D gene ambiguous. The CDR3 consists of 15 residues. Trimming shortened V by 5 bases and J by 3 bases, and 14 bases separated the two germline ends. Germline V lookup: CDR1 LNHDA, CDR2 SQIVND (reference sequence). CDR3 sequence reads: CASSANPGSNQPQHF. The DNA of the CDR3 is TGTGCCAGTAGTGCCAATCCAGGCTCCAATCAGCCCCAGCATTTT.

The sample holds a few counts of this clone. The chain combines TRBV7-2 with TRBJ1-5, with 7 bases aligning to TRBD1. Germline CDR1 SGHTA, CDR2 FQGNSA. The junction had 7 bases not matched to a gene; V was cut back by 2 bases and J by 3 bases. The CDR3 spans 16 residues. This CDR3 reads CASSLRSGGINQPQHF. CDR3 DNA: TGTGCCAGCAGCTTAAGGTCAGGGGGTATCAATCAGCCCCAGCATTTT.

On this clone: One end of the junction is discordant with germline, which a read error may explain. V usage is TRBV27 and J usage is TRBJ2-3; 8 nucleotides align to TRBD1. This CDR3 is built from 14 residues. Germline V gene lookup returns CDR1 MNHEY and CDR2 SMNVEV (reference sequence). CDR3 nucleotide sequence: TGTGCCAGCAGTTTCAGACAGGGGTTAGATGCGCAGTATTTT. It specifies CASSFRQGLDAQYF.

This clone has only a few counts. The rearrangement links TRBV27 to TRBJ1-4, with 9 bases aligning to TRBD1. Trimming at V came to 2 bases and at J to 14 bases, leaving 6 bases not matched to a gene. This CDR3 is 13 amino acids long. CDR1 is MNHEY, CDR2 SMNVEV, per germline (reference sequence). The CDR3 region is CASSLTTGGVLFF. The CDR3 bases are TGTGCCAGCAGTTTAACCACAGGGGGCGTCCTGTTTTTT.

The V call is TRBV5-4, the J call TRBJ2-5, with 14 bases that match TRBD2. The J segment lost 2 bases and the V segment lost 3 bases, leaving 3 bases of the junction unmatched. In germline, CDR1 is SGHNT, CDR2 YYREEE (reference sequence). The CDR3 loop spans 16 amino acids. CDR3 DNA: TGTGCCAGCAGCTCTGGACTAGCGGGGGGTCAAGAGACCCAGTACTTC. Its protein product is CASSSGLAGGQETQYF.

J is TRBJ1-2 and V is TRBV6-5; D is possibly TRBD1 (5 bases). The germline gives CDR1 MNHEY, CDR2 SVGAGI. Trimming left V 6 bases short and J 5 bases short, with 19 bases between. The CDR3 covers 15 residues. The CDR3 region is CASRMGGFGTYGYTF. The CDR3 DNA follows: TGTGCCAGCAGGATGGGCGGGTTTGGGACTTATGGCTACACCTTC.